This T cell receptor beta chain was sequenced during a study of T cells after yellow fever vaccination. Overall study context: When fractions had low cell numbers, they were prepared with SMART-Seq v4 Ultra Low Input.

Study-level findings and limits: The booster response re-showed most primary clones: more than 95% CD4, approximately 85% CD8. Abundant clonotypes from the bulk population could have been carried over as contaminants into FACS-sorted repertoires.

Making TCR cDNA involved 5'RACE template switching, which added UMIs and a universal primer site. TCRdb ran MiXCR on the 5' RACE reads and lists one entry per CDR3 protein. The repertoire has approximately 120,000 distinct CDR3 sequences, roughly 15% of them found once; the top ten carry 35% to 45%. This clonotype occurred a few times. Its antigen remains unidentified. The germline V and J ends were trimmed by 0 bases and 4 bases, with 7 bases remaining between them. CDR1 and CDR2 (germline): SGHDT, YYEEEE. This CDR3 is built from 14 residues. This material consisted of CD8+ T cells sorted from PBMCs, taken 5 days after the yellow fever booster vaccination. This receptor was identified in a man aged 18 to 30 who received the YFV17D yellow fever vaccine. This chain joins TRBV5-6 and TRBJ2-2; D unclear. Here the CDR3 DNA reads TGTGCCAGCAGCTTGGGGGGAATCACCGGGGAGCTGTTTTTT. This gives the protein CASSLGGITGELFF. The whole variable domain, filled in from reference TRBV5-6 and TRBJ2-2, reads DAGVTQSPTHLIKTRGQQVTLRCSPKSGHDTVSWYQQALGQGPQFIFQYYEEEERQRGNFPDRFSGHQFPNYSSELNVNALLLGDSALYLCASSLGGITGELFFGEGSRLTVL.